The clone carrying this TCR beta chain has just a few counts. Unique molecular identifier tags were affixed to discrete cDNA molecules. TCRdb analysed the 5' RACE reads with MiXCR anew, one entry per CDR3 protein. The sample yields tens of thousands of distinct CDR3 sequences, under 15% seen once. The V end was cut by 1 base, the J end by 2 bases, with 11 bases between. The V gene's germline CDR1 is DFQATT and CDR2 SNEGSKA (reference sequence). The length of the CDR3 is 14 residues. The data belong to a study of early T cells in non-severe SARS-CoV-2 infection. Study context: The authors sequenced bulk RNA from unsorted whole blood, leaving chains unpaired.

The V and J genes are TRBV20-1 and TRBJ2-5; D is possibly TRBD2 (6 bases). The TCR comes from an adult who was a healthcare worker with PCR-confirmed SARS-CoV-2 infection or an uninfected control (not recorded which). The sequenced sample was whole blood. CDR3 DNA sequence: TGCAGTGCTAGAGCCGGGACTTCACAAGAGACCCAGTACTTC. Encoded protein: CSARAGTSQETQYF.